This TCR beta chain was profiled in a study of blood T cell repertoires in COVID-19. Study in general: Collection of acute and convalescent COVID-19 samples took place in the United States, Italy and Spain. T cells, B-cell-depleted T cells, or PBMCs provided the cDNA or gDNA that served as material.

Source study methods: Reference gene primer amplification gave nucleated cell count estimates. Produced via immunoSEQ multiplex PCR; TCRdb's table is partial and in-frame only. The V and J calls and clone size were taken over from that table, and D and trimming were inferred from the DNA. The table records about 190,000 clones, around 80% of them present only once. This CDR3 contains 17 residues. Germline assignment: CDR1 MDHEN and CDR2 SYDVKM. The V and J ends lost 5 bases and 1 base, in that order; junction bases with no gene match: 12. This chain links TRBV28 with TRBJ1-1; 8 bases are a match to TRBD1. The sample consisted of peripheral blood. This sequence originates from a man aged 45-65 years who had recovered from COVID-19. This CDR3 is CASSPPGGDNWNTEAFF. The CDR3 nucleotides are TGTGCCAGCAGTCCGCCAGGGGGCGATAATTGGAACACTGAAGCTTTCTTT.